Detailed here is one TCR beta chain. TCRdb keeps only in-frame clones here, not all; method: immunoSEQ multiplex PCR. The data contain over 70,000 clones, about 80% of them singletons. This specimen comes from a study of blood T cell repertoires in COVID-19. On the study more broadly: There were acute and convalescent COVID-19 samples, and they came from the United States, Italy and Spain. T cells, B-cell-depleted T cells, or PBMCs provided the cDNA or gDNA that served as material.

Sample: peripheral blood. This sequence was found in a human donor in a cohort sampled during active COVID-19.

CDR3 sequence reads: CATSPGQGTQPQHF. The CDR3 DNA reads as TGTGCCACCAGTCCGGGACAGGGGACCCAGCCCCAGCATTTT. This rearrangement joins TRBV15 to TRBJ1-5; TRBD1 aligns across 10 bases. V lost 6 bases to trimming and J lost 7 bases; unmatched junction nucleotides: 6. The CDR3 has 14 amino acids. Germline V gene lookup returns CDR1 LNHNV and CDR2 YYDKDF (reference sequence).